This T cell receptor (beta chain) emerged from a study of blood T cells in healthy people across ages. Study results and limitations: Compared with aged donors, long-lived donors showed fewer expanded clones, suggesting selection. Diversity estimates drawn from one million T cells were deemed underestimates.

Concerning this clonotype itself: The antigen remains unidentified.

This CDR3 is built from 14 residues. Germline CDR1 and CDR2: SQVTM and ANQGSEA. Using a J-beta primer mix together with a sample-barcoded 5' primer, a second PCR was run for roughly 7 to 11 cycles. TCRdb reprocessed the 5' RACE reads with MiXCR, giving one entry per CDR3 protein. The table has around 700,000 distinct CDR3 sequences, more than 20% seen once. These same records also appear under a second study, on T cells of mothers and their children. From that second work: Relative to unrelated pairs, biologically related mother-child dyads exhibited marginally greater, non-significant overlap. Across the analysis, no persistent microchimeric T cell clones were detected.

The TCR comes from a boy between 10 and 17 years old in good health. Sequences were obtained from blood. V is TRBV29-1 and J is TRBJ2-5; 8 bases match TRBD1. Gene TRBJ2-7 matches the end of the DNA better, so the J call may be wrong. The CDR3 spells CSVAEAGGYDEQYF. The CDR3 coding sequence is TGCAGCGTTGCCGAGGCAGGGGGCTACGACGAGCAGTACTTC.